This T cell receptor (beta chain) is from a study of cytomegalovirus exposure and HLA in healthy donors. Study findings and constraints: More clonal expansion characterized HLA-associated TCR beta chains than equally common others in a later analysis.

Germline CDR1 is SGHNT and CDR2 is YYREEE (reference sequence). The V and J ends lost 4 bases and 3 bases respectively, with 11 bases between them. The CDR3 contains 14 residues. A word on this clone: Its specificity is not known.

With 60 Vbeta and 13 Jbeta primers, the PCR was carried out. Clones were read by immunoSEQ multiplex PCR, and TCRdb kept only the in-frame ones, dropping some. The repertoire has around 170,000 clones, around four fifths of them found once; the top ten carry around 3%. V usage is TRBV5-4 and J usage is TRBJ1-5, with D perhaps matching TRBD1 (5 bases). This TCR derives from a woman aged 50 to 65 in good health and CMV-seropositive. The sequenced material came from PBMCs. CDR3: CASSQDSYNQPQHF. The CDR3 DNA follows: TGTGCCAGCAGCCAAGACAGTTACAATCAGCCCCAGCATTTT.